The present TCR beta chain was sequenced within a study of post-analysis software for immune sequencing data. As for the study in general: The disease courses covered relapsing-remitting, secondary progressive and progressive-relapsing multiple sclerosis. Study outcomes and limitations: Samples from a shared batch, those prepared together, strongly co-clustered by F measure. Patients carried a few TRBV segments more frequently than controls did, and TRBV5-6, TRBV5-1 and TRBV20-1 were among them.

Incorporated into the TCR beta cDNA libraries were unique molecular identifiers, which served to reduce PCR and sequencing biases. Once roughly 0.9 to 10 million T cells were used, roughly 0.5 million cDNA molecules resulted. MiXCR was run by TCRdb on the PCR reads, yielding one entry per CDR3 protein. The sample carries 380,000 or so distinct CDR3 sequences, roughly 38% recorded once. Germline V gives CDR1 SGHTA, CDR2 FQGNSA. The length of the CDR3 is 15 residues. This clonotype was counted between two and nine times. Its antigen is currently unknown. The V gene is TRBV7-2, the J gene TRBJ2-5; the D is unclear. The J call is in doubt because the DNA end fits TRBJ2-7 better. Specimen: blood. The sequence came from a girl aged 10 to 17 with multiple sclerosis. The CDR3 is CASSLAVGLRYEQYF. The DNA of the CDR3 is TGTGCCAGCAGCTTAGCTGTAGGGTTGCGTTACGAGCAGTACTTC.